The source of this TCR beta chain is a study of shared clonotypes between healthy human individuals. Authors' methods: Quality scores were absent from the junction-only immunoSEQ sequences, so filtering differed. Method: immunoSEQ multiplex PCR; TCRdb's copy keeps in-frame clones and lacks some. The DNA gave D and trimming, while V, J and clone size come from that table. Of around 2,000,000 clones in the sample, approximately 94% were seen once. On this clone itself: What it binds is unknown.

Naivety among CD8 cells was defined by CD45RO negativity and positive CCR7 selection, thereby excluding terminally differentiated effector memory CD45RA+ cells. General study findings and limits: A limitation of the genetic and exposure-history diversity represented arose from few donors.

The germline V gene has CDR1 SEHNR and CDR2 FQNEAQ (reference sequence). The CDR3 runs to 14 residues. V shed 5 bases, J shed 5 bases, and the junction held 7 bases outside the gene matches. This clonotype originated in a man aged 18 to 30 in good health. Some clones in this sample may be carry-over from other donors' samples. The sequenced sample consisted of naive CD8+ T cells from PBMCs. This chain joins TRBV7-9 and TRBJ2-7, with TRBD1 matching 9 bases. CDR3 nucleotide sequence: TGTGCCAGCAGCCCGGGACAGGGACCCCACGAGCAGTACTTC. Translating gives CASSPGQGPHEQYF. Supplemented by reference TRBV7-9 and TRBJ2-7, the full variable domain reads DTGVSQNPRHKITKRGQNVTFRCDPISEHNRLYWYRQTLGQGPEFLTYFQNEAQLEKSRLLSDRFSAERPKGSFSTLEIQRTEQGDSAMYLCASSPGQGPHEQYFGPGTRLTVT.